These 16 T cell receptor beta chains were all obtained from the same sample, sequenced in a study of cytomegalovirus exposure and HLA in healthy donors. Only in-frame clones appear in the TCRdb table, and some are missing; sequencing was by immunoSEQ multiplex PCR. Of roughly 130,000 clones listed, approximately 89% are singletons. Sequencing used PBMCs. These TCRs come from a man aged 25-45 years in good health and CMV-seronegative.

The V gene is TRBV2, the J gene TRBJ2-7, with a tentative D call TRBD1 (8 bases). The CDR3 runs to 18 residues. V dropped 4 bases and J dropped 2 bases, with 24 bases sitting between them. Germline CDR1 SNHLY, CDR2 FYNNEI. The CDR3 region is CASSVLRGGQVIPYEQYF. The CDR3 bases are TGTGCCAGCAGTGTCTTGAGGGGGGGACAGGTGATACCCTACGAGCAGTACTTC.

CDR3 protein: CASRLIDRGAGELFF. The CDR3 region has the DNA TGTGCCAGCAGGCTTATCGACAGGGGAGCCGGGGAGCTGTTTTTT. The chain employs TRBV7-9 and TRBJ2-2, with 8 nucleotides matching TRBD1. CDR1 SEHNR and CDR2 FQNEAQ come from the germline V gene (reference sequence). There are 15 residues in the CDR3. The V segment lost 6 bases and the J segment 6 bases; nucleotides outside the gene matches: 9.

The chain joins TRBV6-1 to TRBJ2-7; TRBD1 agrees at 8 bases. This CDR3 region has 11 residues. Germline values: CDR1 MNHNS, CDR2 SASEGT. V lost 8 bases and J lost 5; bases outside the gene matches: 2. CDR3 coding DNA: TGTGCCAGCGACAGGGGTAACGAGCAGTACTTC. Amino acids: CASDRGNEQYF.

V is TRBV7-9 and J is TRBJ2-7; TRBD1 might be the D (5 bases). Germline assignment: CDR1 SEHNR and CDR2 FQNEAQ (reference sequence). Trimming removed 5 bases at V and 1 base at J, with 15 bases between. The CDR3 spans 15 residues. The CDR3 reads CASSELTALSYEQYF. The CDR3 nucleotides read TGTGCCAGCAGCGAGCTGACAGCGCTATCCTACGAGCAGTACTTC. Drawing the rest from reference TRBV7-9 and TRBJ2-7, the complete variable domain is DTGVSQNPRHKITKRGQNVTFRCDPISEHNRLYWYRQTLGQGPEFLTYFQNEAQLEKSRLLSDRFSAERPKGSFSTLEIQRTEQGDSAMYLCASSELTALSYEQYFGPGTRLTVT.

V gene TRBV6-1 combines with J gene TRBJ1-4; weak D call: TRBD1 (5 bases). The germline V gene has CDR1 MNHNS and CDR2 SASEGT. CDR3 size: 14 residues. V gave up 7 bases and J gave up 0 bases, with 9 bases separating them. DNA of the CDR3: TGTGCCAGCAAATCACAGGCAACTAATGAAAAACTGTTTTTT. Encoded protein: CASKSQATNEKLFF.

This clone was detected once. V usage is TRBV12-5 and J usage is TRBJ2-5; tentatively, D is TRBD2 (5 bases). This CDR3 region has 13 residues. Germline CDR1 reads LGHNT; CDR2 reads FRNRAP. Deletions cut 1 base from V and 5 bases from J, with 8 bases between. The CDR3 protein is CASGLGPGETQYF. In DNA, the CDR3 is TGTGCTAGTGGTTTGGGGCCGGGGGAGACCCAGTACTTC.

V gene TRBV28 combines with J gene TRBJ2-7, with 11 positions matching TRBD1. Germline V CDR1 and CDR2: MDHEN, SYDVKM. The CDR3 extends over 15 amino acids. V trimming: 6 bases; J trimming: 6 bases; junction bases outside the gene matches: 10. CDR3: CASRDSGTGGSEQYF. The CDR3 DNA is TGTGCCAGCAGGGATTCCGGGACAGGGGGGAGCGAGCAGTACTTC.

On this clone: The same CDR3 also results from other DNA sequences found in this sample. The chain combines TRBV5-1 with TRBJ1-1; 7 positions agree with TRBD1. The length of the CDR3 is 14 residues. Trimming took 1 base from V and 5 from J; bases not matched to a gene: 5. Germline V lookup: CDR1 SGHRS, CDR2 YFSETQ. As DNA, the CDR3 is TGCGCCAGCAGCTTGAGACAGGGTGGGACTGAAGCTTTCTTT. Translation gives CASSLRQGGTEAFF. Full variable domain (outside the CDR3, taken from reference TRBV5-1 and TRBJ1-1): KAGVTQTPRYLIKTRGQQVTLSCSPISGHRSVSWYQQTPGQGLQFLFEYFSETQRNKGNFPGRFSGRQFSNSRSEMNVSTLELGDSALYLCASSLRQGGTEAFFGQGTRLTVV.

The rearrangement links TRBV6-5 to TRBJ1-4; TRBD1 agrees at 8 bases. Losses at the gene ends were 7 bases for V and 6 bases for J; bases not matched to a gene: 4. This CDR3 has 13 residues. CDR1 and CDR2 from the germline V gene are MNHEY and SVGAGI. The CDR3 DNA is TGTGCCAGCACAGGGGGCGCCCATGAAAAACTGTTTTTT. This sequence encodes CASTGGAHEKLFF.

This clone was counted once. The CDR3 reads CASSLSGGHNSPLHF. CDR3 nucleotide sequence: TGTGCCAGCAGTTTATCTGGCGGCCATAATTCACCCCTCCACTTT. The chain is built from TRBV27 and TRBJ1-6; no firm D call. The CDR3 extends over 15 amino acids. Germline V gene sequence: CDR1 MNHEY, CDR2 SMNVEV (reference sequence). V was pared by 0 bases and J by 5 bases, with 8 bases between.

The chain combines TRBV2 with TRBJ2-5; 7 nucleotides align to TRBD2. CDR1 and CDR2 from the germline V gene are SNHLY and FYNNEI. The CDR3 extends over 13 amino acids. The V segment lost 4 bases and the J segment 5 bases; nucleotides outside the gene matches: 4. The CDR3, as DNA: TGTGCCAGCAGTGGAAGGGGAGGGGAGACCCAGTACTTC. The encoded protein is CASSGRGGETQYF. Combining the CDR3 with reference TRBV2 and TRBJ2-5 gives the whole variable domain EPEVTQTPSHQVTQMGQEVILRCVPISNHLYFYWYRQILGQKVEFLVSFYNNEISEKSEIFDDQFSVERPDGSNFTLKIRSTKLEDSAMYFCASSGRGGETQYFGPGTRLLVL.

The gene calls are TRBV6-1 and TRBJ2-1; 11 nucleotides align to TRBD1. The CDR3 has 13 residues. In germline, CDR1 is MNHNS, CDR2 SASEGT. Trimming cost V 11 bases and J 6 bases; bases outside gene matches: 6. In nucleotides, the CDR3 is TGTGCCGCGGACAGGGGGCCGCGCAATGAGCAGTTCTTC. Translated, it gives CAADRGPRNEQFF.

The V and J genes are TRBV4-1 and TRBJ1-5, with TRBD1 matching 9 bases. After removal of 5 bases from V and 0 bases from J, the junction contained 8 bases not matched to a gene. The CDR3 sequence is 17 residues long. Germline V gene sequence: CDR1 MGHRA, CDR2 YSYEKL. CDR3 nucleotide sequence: TGCGCCAGCAGCTCTGGGACAGGGAGATATAGCAATCAGCCCCAGCATTTT. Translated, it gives CASSSGTGRYSNQPQHF.

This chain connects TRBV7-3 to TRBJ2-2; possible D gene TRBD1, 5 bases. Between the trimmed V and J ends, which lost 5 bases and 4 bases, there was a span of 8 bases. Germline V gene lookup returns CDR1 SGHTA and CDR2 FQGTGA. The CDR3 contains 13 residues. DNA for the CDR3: TGTGCCAGCAGCCCAGACAGCACCGGGGAGCTGTTTTTT. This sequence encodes CASSPDSTGELFF.

CDR3 sequence reads: CASSQGPGLAGKNAYEQYF. The CDR3 region has the DNA TGCGCCAGCAGCCAGGGTCCGGGACTAGCGGGAAAAAACGCCTACGAGCAGTACTTC. The V and J genes are TRBV4-1 and TRBJ2-7; TRBD2 agrees at 13 bases. Germline V gives CDR1 MGHRA, CDR2 YSYEKL. Trimming at V came to 3 bases and at J to 2 bases, leaving 13 bases not matched to a gene. This CDR3 region has 19 residues.

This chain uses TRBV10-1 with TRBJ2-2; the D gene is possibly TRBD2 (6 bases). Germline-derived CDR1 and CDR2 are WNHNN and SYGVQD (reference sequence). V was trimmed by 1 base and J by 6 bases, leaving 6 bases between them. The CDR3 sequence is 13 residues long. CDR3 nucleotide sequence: TGCGCCAGCAGTGAGTGGGGGGCCGGGGAGCTGTTTTTT. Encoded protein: CASSEWGAGELFF.